The 3 T cell receptor beta chains below were found in one sample sequenced in a study of Graves' ophthalmopathy and Graves' hyperthyroidism. Amplified TCR beta CDR3 regions were obtained using RNA transcripts as template. The library came from an HTBI-primed first-round RT-PCR and a second-round multiplex PCR. TCRdb processed the multiplex PCR reads anew with MiXCR; each CDR3 protein has one entry. The top ten clones hold around 7% of a sample with fewer than 650,000 distinct CDR3 sequences, approximately 21% of them seen once. Sequenced: peripheral blood. Receptors originate from a woman younger than 30 with stable Graves' hyperthyroidism. Some clones in this sample may be carry-over from other donors' samples.

This clonotype was observed a few times. The chain combines TRBV12-3 or TRBV12-4 with TRBJ2-2, with a weak D call TRBD1 (6 bases). The CDR3 contains 15 residues. V lost 6 bases and J lost 0, with 11 bases in between. The chain's CDR3 is CASSRTVTNTGELFF. The CDR3 DNA is TGTGCCAGCAGCCGGACAGTGACGAACACCGGGGAGCTGTTTTTT.

This clonotype appeared many times. The chain has TRBV2 and TRBJ1-2, with D uncertain. The V end lost 5 bases, the J end lost 1 base, and 17 bases lay between the germline ends. The CDR3 loop spans 16 amino acids. Germline V lookup: CDR1 SNHLY, CDR2 FYNNEI. The CDR3 protein is CASSPEDRAFNYGYTF. CDR3 DNA sequence: TGTGCCAGCAGTCCTGAGGACCGGGCGTTTAACTATGGCTACACCTTC.

At least ten counts were recorded for this clonotype. The chain has TRBV25-1 and TRBJ1-1, with 7 bases matching TRBD1. With V trimmed by 0 bases and J by 11 bases, 6 bases remained unmatched. The CDR3 consists of 13 residues. The germline V gene has CDR1 MGHDK and CDR2 SYGVNS. CDR3 DNA sequence: TGTGCCAGCAGTGAATATAGCAGGGGGTACGCTTTCTTT. It encodes CASSEYSRGYAFF.